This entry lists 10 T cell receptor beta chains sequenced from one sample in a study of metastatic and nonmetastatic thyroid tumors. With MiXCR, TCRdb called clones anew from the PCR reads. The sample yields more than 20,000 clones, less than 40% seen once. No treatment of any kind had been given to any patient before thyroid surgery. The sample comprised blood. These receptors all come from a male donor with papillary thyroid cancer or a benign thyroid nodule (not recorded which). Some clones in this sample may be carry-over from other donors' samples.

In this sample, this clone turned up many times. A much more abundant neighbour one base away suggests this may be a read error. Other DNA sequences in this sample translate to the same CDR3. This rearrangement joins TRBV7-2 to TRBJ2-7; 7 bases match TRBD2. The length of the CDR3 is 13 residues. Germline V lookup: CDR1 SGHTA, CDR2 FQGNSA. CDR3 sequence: CASSLARGGEQYF. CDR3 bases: TGTGCCAGCAGCCTAGCACGCGGGGGTGAGCAGTACTTC.

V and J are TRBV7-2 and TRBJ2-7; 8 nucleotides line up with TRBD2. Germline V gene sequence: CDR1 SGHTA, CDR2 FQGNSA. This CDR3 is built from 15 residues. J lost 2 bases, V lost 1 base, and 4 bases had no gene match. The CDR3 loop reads CASSLVAGGTYEQYF. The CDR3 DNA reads TGTGCCAGCAGCTTAGTCGCGGGGGGAACCTACGAGCAGTACTTC.

CDR3 amino acids: CASSLGLVGTDTQYF. CDR3 sequence (DNA): TGCGCCAGCAGCTTGGGGCTAGTGGGCACAGATACGCAGTATTTT. The J gene is TRBJ2-3, the V gene TRBV5-1; D remains ambiguous. The germline V and J ends were trimmed by 0 bases and 1 base, with 9 bases remaining between them. This CDR3 is 15 amino acids long. The V gene's germline CDR1 is SGHRS and CDR2 YFSETQ.

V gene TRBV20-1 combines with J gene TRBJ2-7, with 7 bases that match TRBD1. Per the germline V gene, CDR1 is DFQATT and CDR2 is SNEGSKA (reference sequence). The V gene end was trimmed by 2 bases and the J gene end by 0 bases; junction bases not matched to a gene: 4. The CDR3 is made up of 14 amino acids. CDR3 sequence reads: CSARRDSRSYEQYF. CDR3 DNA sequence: TGCAGTGCTAGAAGGGACAGCCGCTCCTACGAGCAGTACTTC.

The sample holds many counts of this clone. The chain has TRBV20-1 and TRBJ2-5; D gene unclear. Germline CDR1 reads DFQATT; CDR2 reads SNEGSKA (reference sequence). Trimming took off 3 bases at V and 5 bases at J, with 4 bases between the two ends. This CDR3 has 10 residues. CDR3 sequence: CSASGETQYF. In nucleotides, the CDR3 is TGCAGTGCTAGCGGGGAGACCCAGTACTTC.

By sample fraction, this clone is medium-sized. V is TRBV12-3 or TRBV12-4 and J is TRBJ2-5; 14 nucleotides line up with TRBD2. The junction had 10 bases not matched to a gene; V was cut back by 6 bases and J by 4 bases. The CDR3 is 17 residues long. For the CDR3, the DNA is TGTGCCAGCAGCCCGGAGGGACTAGCGGGAGAGCGAGAGACCCAGTACTTC. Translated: CASSPEGLAGERETQYF.

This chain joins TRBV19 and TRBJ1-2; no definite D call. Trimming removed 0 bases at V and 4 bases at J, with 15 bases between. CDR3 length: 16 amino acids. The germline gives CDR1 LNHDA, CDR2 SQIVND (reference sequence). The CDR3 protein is CASSIESGRSFYGYTF. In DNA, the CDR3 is TGTGCCAGTAGTATAGAGAGTGGCAGATCTTTCTATGGCTACACCTTC.

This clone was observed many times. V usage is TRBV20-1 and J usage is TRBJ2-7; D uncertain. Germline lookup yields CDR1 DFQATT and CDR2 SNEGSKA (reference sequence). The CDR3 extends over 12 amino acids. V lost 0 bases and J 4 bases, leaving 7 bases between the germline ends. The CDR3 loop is CSARDLGYEQYF. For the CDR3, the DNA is TGCAGTGCTAGAGATCTGGGATACGAGCAGTACTTC.

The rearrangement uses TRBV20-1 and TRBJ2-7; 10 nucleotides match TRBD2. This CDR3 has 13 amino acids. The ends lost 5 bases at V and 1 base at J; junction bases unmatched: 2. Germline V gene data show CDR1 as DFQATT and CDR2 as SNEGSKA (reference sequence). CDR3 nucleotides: TGCAGTGCTTGGACTAGCGGTTCCTACGAGCAGTACTTC. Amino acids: CSAWTSGSYEQYF.

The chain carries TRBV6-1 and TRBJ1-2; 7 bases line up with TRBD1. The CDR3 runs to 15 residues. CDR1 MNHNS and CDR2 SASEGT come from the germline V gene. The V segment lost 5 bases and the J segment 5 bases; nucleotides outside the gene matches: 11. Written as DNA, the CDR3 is TGTGCCAGCAGTCTAAGTACCGGGACAGTTTATGGCTACACCTTC. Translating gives CASSLSTGTVYGYTF.